This T cell receptor (beta chain) was recorded in a study of CD8 T cells in Susac syndrome. Whole-study context: Patients with Susac syndrome were therapy-naive, treated with corticosteroids, or treated with intravenous immunoglobulin alone when blood was collected.

Sequencing targeted TCR beta in T cells from blood (CD8+ and CD4+). cDNA came from about 0.46 to 1 ug RNA primed by random hexamers. It was immunoSEQ multiplex PCR that amplified TCR beta CDR3 across 54 Vbeta and 13 Jbeta. Each CDR3 protein is one row after TCRdb ran MiXCR on the immunoSEQ multiplex PCR reads. The sample carries 240,000 or so distinct CDR3 sequences, almost 97% recorded once. This receptor was taken from a human donor with Susac syndrome. Sequenced sample: CD4+ T cells from PBMCs.

The CDR3 spells CASSLRDTYTEAFF. CDR3 in DNA: TGTGCCAGCAGTTTAAGGGACACCTACACTGAAGCTTTCTTT. The chain joins TRBV28 to TRBJ1-1; D is perhaps TRBD1 (6 bases). Trimming cost V 2 bases and J 3 bases, with 10 bases left between them. Per germline, CDR1 MDHEN and CDR2 SYDVKM. This CDR3 has 14 amino acids.